This TCR beta chain was obtained from a study of blood T cells in healthy people across ages. Concerning this clonotype: Its antigen is unidentified.

Alongside a J-beta primer mix, a sample-barcoded 5' primer served in a second PCR lasting roughly 6 to 11 cycles. Via MiXCR, TCRdb re-called the 5' RACE reads, giving one row per CDR3 protein. The sample consists of about 670,000 distinct CDR3 sequences, approximately 40% of them appearing once. Study results and limitations: There were more naive CD4+ cells and higher diversity in long-lived donors than in aged donors.

The donors, aged 6 to 90, were healthy Caucasians from Russia. In each sample, at least 6 million PBMCs were isolated. The sample comprised blood. The clonotype was recovered from an elderly man in good health.

CDR3 DNA: TGTGCCAGCAGCTCGAGGACAGACTCAAGCTCCTACAATGAGCAGTTCTTC. It codes for CASSSRTDSSSYNEQFF. The chain is built from TRBV11-1 and TRBJ2-1, with a weak D call TRBD1 (6 bases). Germline CDR1 reads SGHAT; CDR2 reads FQDESV (reference sequence). Trimming took 4 bases from V and 0 from J, leaving 16 bases between them. The length of the CDR3 is 17 residues. The whole variable domain, filled in from reference TRBV11-1 and TRBJ2-1, reads EAEVAQSPRYKITEKSQAVAFWCDPISGHATLYWYRQILGQGPELLVQFQDESVVDDSQLPKDRFSAERLKGVDSTLKIQPAELGDSAMYLCASSSRTDSSSYNEQFFGPGTRLTVL.